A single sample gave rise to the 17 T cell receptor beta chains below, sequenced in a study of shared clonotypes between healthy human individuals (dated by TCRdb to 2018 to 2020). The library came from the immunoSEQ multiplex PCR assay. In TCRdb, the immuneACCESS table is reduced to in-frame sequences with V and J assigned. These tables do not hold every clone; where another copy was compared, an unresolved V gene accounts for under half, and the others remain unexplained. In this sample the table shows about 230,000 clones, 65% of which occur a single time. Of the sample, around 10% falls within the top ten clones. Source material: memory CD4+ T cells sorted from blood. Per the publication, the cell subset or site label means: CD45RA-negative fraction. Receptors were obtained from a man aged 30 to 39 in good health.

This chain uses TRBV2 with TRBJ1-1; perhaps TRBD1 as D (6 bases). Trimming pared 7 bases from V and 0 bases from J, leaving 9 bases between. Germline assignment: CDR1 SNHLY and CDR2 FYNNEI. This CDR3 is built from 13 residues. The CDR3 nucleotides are TGTGCCAGCACGGGACACTTGAACACTGAAGCTTTCTTT. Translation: CASTGHLNTEAFF.

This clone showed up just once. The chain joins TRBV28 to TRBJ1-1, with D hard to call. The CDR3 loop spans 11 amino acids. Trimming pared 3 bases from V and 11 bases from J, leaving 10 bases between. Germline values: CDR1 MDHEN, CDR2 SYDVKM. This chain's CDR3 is CASSLLGTAFF. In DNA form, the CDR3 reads TGTGCCAGCAGTTTGTTGGGTACTGCTTTCTTT.

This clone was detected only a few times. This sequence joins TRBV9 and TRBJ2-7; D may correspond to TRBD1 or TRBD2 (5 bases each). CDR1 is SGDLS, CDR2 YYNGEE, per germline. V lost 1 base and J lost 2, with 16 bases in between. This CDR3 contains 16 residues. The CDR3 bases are TGTGCCAGCAGCGTACCCGTCCGGGGCACCCCCTACGAGCAGTACTTC. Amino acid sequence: CASSVPVRGTPYEQYF. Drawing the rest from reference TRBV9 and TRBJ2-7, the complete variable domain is DSGVTQTPKHLITATGQRVTLRCSPRSGDLSVYWYQQSLDQGLQFLIQYYNGEERAKGNILERFSAQQFPDLHSELNLSSLELGDSALYFCASSVPVRGTPYEQYFGPGTRLTVT.

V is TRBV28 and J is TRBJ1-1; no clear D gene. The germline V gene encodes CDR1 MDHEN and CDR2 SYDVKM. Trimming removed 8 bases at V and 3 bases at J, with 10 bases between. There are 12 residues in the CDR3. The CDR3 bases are TGTGCCAGCCATGGAGGACACACTGAAGCTTTCTTT. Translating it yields CASHGGHTEAFF.

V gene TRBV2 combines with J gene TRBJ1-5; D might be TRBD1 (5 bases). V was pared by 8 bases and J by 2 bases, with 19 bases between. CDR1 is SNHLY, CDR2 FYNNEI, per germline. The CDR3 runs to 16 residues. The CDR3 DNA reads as TGTGCCAGCCACCCTCAAGGGGCAGGCGGCAATCAGCCCCAGCATTTT. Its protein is CASHPQGAGGNQPQHF.

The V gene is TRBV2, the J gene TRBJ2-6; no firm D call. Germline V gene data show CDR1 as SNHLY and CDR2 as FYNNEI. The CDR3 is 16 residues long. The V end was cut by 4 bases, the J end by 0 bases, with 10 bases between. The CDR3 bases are TGTGCCAGCAGTGGGCAGATGAGCTCTGGGGCCAACGTCCTGACTTTC. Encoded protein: CASSGQMSSGANVLTF.

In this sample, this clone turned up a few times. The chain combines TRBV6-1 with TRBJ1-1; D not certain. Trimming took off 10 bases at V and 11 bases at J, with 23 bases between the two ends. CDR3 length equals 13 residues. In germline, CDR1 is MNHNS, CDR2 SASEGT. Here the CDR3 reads CATRTPLGIWAFF. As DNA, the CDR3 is TGTGCCACCAGAACGCCCCTCGGGATCTGGGCTTTCTTT.

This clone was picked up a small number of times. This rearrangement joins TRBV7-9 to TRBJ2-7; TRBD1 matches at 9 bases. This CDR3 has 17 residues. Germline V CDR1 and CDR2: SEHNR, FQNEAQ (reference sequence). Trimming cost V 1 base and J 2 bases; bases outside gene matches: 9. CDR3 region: CASSLVVGGDRAYEQYF. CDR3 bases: TGTGCCAGCAGCTTAGTAGTGGGCGGGGACAGGGCCTACGAGCAGTACTTC.

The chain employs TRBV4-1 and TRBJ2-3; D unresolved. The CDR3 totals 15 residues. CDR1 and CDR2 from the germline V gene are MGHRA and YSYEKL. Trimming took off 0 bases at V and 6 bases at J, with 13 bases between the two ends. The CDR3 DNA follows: TGCGCCAGCAGCCAAGATGAGCTAGTGGTGGATACGCAGTATTTT. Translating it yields CASSQDELVVDTQYF.

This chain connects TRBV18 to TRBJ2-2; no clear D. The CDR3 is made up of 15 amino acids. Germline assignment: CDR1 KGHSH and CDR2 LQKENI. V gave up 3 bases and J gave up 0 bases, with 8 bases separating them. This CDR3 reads CASSPYPANTGELFF. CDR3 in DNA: TGTGCCAGCTCACCTTACCCAGCGAACACCGGGGAGCTGTTTTTT.

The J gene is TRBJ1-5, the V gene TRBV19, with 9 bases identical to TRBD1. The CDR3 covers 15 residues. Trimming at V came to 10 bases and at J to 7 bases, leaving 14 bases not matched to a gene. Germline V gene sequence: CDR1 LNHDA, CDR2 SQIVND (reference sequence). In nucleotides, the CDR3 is TGTGCCACCCGACGCGACCCGGGACAGGGACAGCCCCAGCATTTT. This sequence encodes CATRRDPGQGQPQHF.

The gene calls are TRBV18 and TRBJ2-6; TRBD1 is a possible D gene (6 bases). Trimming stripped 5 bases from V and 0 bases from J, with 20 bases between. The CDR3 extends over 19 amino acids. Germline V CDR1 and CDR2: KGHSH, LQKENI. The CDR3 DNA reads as TGTGCCAGCTCAGCCGCCGGGACACCAGACCTCTCTGGGGCCAACGTCCTGACTTTC. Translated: CASSAAGTPDLSGANVLTF.

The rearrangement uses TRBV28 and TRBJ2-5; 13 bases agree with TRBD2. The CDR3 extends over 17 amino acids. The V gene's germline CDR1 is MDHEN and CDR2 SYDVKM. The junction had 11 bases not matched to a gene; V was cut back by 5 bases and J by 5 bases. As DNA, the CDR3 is TGTGCCAGCAGTCCGGATACTAGCGGGAGGGCCTGGGAGACCCAGTACTTC. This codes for CASSPDTSGRAWETQYF.

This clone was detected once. The CDR3 bases are TGCGCCAGCAGCTTGGATCTAGCGGGAGGGGGTGAGCAGTTCTTC. Its translation is CASSLDLAGGGEQFF. This chain connects TRBV5-1 to TRBJ2-1; 12 bases match TRBD2. After removal of 0 bases from V and 9 bases from J, the junction contained 4 bases not matched to a gene. The CDR3 has 15 residues. Germline values: CDR1 SGHRS, CDR2 YFSETQ.

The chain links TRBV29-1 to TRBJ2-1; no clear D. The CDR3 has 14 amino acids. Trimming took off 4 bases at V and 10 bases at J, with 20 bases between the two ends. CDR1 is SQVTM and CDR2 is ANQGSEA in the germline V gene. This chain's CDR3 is CSVGVELSLPEQFF. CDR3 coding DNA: TGCAGCGTTGGAGTGGAACTCTCCCTACCGGAGCAGTTCTTC.

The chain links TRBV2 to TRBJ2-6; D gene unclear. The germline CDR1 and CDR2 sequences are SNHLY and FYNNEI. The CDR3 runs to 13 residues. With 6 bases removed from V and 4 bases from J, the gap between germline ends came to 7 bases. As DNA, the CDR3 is TGTGCCAGCAGCCCGCCCGGGGCCAACGTCCTGACTTTC. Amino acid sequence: CASSPPGANVLTF.

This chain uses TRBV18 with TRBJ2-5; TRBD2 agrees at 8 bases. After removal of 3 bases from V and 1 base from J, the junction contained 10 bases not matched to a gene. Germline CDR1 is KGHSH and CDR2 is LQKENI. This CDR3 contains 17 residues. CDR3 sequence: CASSPFRSGSGQETQYF. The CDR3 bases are TGTGCCAGCTCACCCTTTCGGAGCGGGAGTGGCCAAGAGACCCAGTACTTC.